This T cell receptor (beta chain) was captured by sequencing in a study of beta chain features in type 1 diabetes. The study reverse transcribed the entire isolated RNA, so it sequenced expressed TCRB transcripts. Libraries were prepared by immunoSEQ multiplex PCR; TCRdb keeps only in-frame clonotypes and omits some of them. The sample records just under 150,000 clones, 10% being singletons. V was pared by 5 bases and J by 1 base, with 5 bases of the junction left unmatched. There are 14 residues in the CDR3. Germline loops: CDR1 SQVTM, CDR2 ANQGSEA. This chain joins TRBV29-1 and TRBJ1-5, with 7 bases identical to TRBD1. The sample comprised naive CD4+ T cells from blood. This sequence was found in a man aged 18 to 35 in good health. The CDR3 sequence is CSVSRDRSNQPQHF. The CDR3 DNA reads TGCAGCGTTAGCCGGGACAGAAGCAATCAGCCCCAGCATTTT.